These 22 T cell receptor beta chains originate from one sample sequenced in a study of metastatic and nonmetastatic thyroid tumors. Thyroid surgery had not been preceded by any treatment in any patient. Through MiXCR, TCRdb re-clonotyped the PCR reads. The table includes about 47,000 clones, roughly a quarter detected once. Sequencing was performed on blood. The receptors were sampled from a male donor with papillary thyroid cancer or a benign thyroid nodule (not recorded which). Some clones in this sample may be carry-over from other donors' samples.

This chain links TRBV28 with TRBJ2-5, with 10 bases matching TRBD2. Looked up from germline, CDR1 is MDHEN and CDR2 is SYDVKM. CDR3 length: 16 residues. The V gene end was trimmed by 7 bases and the J gene end by 4 bases; junction bases not matched to a gene: 12. Written as DNA, the CDR3 is TGTGCCAGCATTCCCCCGGTAATAGCGGGAGGAGAGACCCAGTACTTC. This codes for CASIPPVIAGGETQYF.

The CDR3 DNA sequence: TGTGCCAGCAGCGTAGATAGCGGTATTCACAATGAGCAGTTCTTC. It codes for CASSVDSGIHNEQFF. The chain joins TRBV9 to TRBJ2-1, with a weak D call TRBD2 (6 bases). Between the trimmed V and J ends, which lost 0 bases and 5 bases, there was a span of 12 bases. Germline assignment: CDR1 SGDLS and CDR2 YYNGEE. The CDR3 runs 15 residues.

In this sample, this clone turned up many times. The chain couples TRBV7-3 to TRBJ2-7; D could derive from TRBD1 or TRBD2 (7 bases each). The CDR3 extends over 14 amino acids. Germline V gene data show CDR1 as SGHTA and CDR2 as FQGTGA. The V gene lost 4 bases and the J gene lost 7 bases, with 17 bases spanning the gap. Written as DNA, the CDR3 is TGTGCCAGCAGCTCCCAGGGGGGGGCGAGGGAGCAGTACTTC. Translating gives CASSSQGGAREQYF.

At least ten counts were recorded for this clone. Possible read error: a much larger clone is one base away. This sequence joins TRBV12-3 or TRBV12-4 and TRBJ2-5; 15 nucleotides agree with TRBD2. Unmatched junction bases numbered 8, after V lost 8 bases and J lost 4 bases. This CDR3 comprises 16 residues. CDR3: CASGLGLAGGRETQYF. In DNA form, the CDR3 reads TGTGCCAGCGGTCTTGGACTAGCGGGAGGGAGAGAGACCCAGTACTTC.

The chain recombines TRBV12-3 or TRBV12-4 with TRBJ2-2; the match to TRBD1 covers 8 bases. The ends lost 6 bases at V and 15 bases at J; junction bases unmatched: 15. The CDR3 contains 14 residues. CDR3 residues: CASRTGARTGEMFF. CDR3 nucleotides: TGTGCCAGCAGGACAGGGGCACGGACCGGGGAAATGTTTTTT.

This clone was detected ten times or more. The rearrangement uses TRBV6-1 and TRBJ1-2; 7 nucleotides align to TRBD1. The CDR3 sequence is 15 residues long. Germline values: CDR1 MNHNS, CDR2 SASEGT. J lost 2 bases, V lost 4 bases, and 7 bases had no gene match. The CDR3 coding sequence is TGTGCCAGCAGTGGAATCTTACAGGGGAACTATGGCTACACCTTC. Amino acids: CASSGILQGNYGYTF.

The rearrangement joins TRBV20-1 to TRBJ2-2, with D tentatively TRBD1 (8 bases). Deletions cut 0 bases from V and 10 bases from J, with 33 bases between. Germline CDR1 reads DFQATT; CDR2 reads SNEGSKA (reference sequence). This CDR3 region has 20 residues. Here the CDR3 reads CSARDPWTGSSGTPIVELFF. Here the CDR3 DNA reads TGCAGTGCTAGAGATCCTTGGACAGGGTCGAGCGGGACGCCCATCGTGGAGCTGTTTTTT.

This chain links TRBV5-5 with TRBJ1-5; a possible D gene is TRBD1 (6 bases). The V and J ends lost 0 bases and 3 bases respectively, with 10 bases between them. The CDR3 is 15 amino acids. Germline V gene lookup returns CDR1 SGHKS and CDR2 YYEKEE (reference sequence). The CDR3 protein is CASSLVTGLNQPQHF. Here the CDR3 DNA reads TGTGCCAGCAGCTTGGTTACAGGGCTCAATCAGCCCCAGCATTTT.

This clone was found many times. This chain joins TRBV5-4 and TRBJ2-3; unclear D gene. Trimming shortened V by 0 bases and J by 5 bases, and 7 bases separated the two germline ends. Germline CDR1 reads SGHNT; CDR2 reads YYREEE (reference sequence). The CDR3 is made up of 13 amino acids. The CDR3 loop reads CASSLDPEDTQYF. The CDR3 DNA follows: TGTGCCAGCAGCTTGGACCCCGAAGATACGCAGTATTTT.

This clone turned up a few times. V and J are TRBV28 and TRBJ1-2, with a weak D call TRBD1 (5 bases). The CDR3 extends over 16 amino acids. CDR1 is MDHEN, CDR2 SYDVKM, per germline. CDR3 in DNA: TGTGCTACCACGACACCGGGGACCCCCGGGGTCTATGGCTACACCTTC. Protein sequence: CATTTPGTPGVYGYTF.

This clone was seen many times. V and J are TRBV7-9 and TRBJ2-5; the match to TRBD1 covers 9 bases. The CDR3 is 14 amino acids. V lost 4 bases, J lost 3 bases, and 3 bases stayed unmatched. CDR1 is SEHNR, CDR2 FQNEAQ, per germline (reference sequence). Written as DNA, the CDR3 is TGTGCCAGCAGCTCCGACAGGGGGAAAGAGACCCAGTACTTC. Amino acid sequence: CASSSDRGKETQYF.

In this sample, this clone turned up many times. A much bigger clone sits one base away, suggesting this may be a read error. The sample contains more than one DNA sequence encoding this CDR3. V usage is TRBV4-1 and J usage is TRBJ1-4, with 7 bases lining up with TRBD1. Germline values: CDR1 MGHRA, CDR2 YSYEKL. CDR3 length: 16 residues. The CDR3 reads CASSQVDRAHYEKLFF. The CDR3 region has the DNA TGCGCCAGCAGCCAAGTAGACAGGGCCCACTATGAAAAACTGTTTTTC.

The J gene is TRBJ2-1, the V gene TRBV30; the D call may be TRBD1 or TRBD2 (6 bases each). V shed 3 bases and J shed 3 bases, with 12 bases lying between them. Germline V gene data show CDR1 as GTSNPN and CDR2 as SVGIG (reference sequence). This CDR3 has 14 amino acids. CDR3 bases: TGTGCCTGGAGGATCGGGGGCTACTACAATGAGCAGTTCTTC. Its protein product is CAWRIGGYYNEQFF.

The genes are TRBV5-6 and TRBJ1-5; D is possibly TRBD1 (5 bases). Germline CDR1 reads SGHDT; CDR2 reads YYEEEE. This CDR3 has 15 amino acids. V was cut by 4 bases and J by 9 bases, with 20 bases left in between. CDR3 residues: CASSLFCQGEAPQHF. CDR3 nucleotides: TGTGCCAGCAGCCTATTCTGCCAGGGAGAAGCGCCCCAGCATTTT.

This sequence joins TRBV7-8 and TRBJ2-7; perhaps D is TRBD1 or TRBD2 (5 bases each). Germline assignment: CDR1 SGHVS and CDR2 FQNEAQ. The CDR3 is 13 amino acids. The V end lost 5 bases, the J end lost 4 bases, and 12 bases lay between the germline ends. CDR3 sequence reads: CASSQGERYEQYF. The CDR3 nucleotides are TGTGCCAGCAGCCAGGGAGAGCGATACGAGCAGTACTTC.

This clone was observed a handful of times. This chain joins TRBV12-3 or TRBV12-4 and TRBJ2-1, with TRBD2 identical over 13 bases. There are 17 residues in the CDR3. With V trimmed by 5 bases and J by 6 bases, 10 bases remained unmatched. This chain's CDR3 is CASSPGTSGNSGNEQFF. Here the CDR3 DNA reads TGTGCCAGCAGTCCGGGGACTAGCGGGAATTCGGGCAATGAGCAGTTCTTC.

This clone was counted at least ten times. The sample has other DNA sequences that encode this CDR3 too. This chain joins TRBV19 and TRBJ1-1, with unresolved D. CDR1 and CDR2 (germline): LNHDA, SQIVND (reference sequence). The ends were cut back, 6 bases at V and 6 bases at J, with 14 bases in the middle. The CDR3 extends over 13 amino acids. The CDR3 DNA reads as TGTGCCAGTAGAACCGGACCTAGCGCTGAAGCTTTCTTT. Protein: CASRTGPSAEAFF.

In this sample, this clone turned up many times. The chain recombines TRBV5-5 with TRBJ2-3; 7 bases agree with TRBD2. The V gene's germline CDR1 is SGHKS and CDR2 YYEKEE (reference sequence). The CDR3 loop spans 15 amino acids. With V trimmed by 0 bases and J by 1 base, 2 bases remained unmatched. The DNA of the CDR3 is TGTGCCAGCAGCTTGGTCCTAGCGGGCACAGATACGCAGTATTTT. Its protein is CASSLVLAGTDTQYF.

This clone came up a few times. The chain has TRBV28 and TRBJ2-1, with unresolved D. Per the germline V gene, CDR1 is MDHEN and CDR2 is SYDVKM. CDR3 length: 15 amino acids. Trimming removed 3 bases at V and 6 bases at J, with 15 bases between. The CDR3 reads CASSFVGRPPNEQFF. DNA of the CDR3: TGTGCCAGCAGTTTCGTGGGTCGCCCCCCCAATGAGCAGTTCTTC. The whole variable domain, remainder taken from reference TRBV28 and TRBJ2-1, is DVKVTQSSRYLVKRTGEKVFLECVQDMDHENMFWYRQDPGLGLRLIYFSYDVKMKEKGDIPEGYSVSREKKERFSLILESASTNQTSMYLCASSFVGRPPNEQFFGPGTRLTVL.

The gene calls are TRBV3-1 and TRBJ2-5, with TRBD1 identical over 8 bases. The J segment lost 3 bases and the V segment lost 4 bases, leaving 10 bases of the junction unmatched. The CDR3 is 16 amino acids. Germline V gene sequence: CDR1 LGHDT, CDR2 YNNKEL (reference sequence). The DNA of the CDR3 is TGTGCCAGCAGCCCGCGATCGGACAGGGACGAAGAGACCCAGTACTTC. Its protein is CASSPRSDRDEETQYF.

This clone was observed a handful of times. The V and J genes are TRBV28 and TRBJ1-2; D is unclear. Germline V gene sequence: CDR1 MDHEN, CDR2 SYDVKM. The CDR3 extends over 12 amino acids. Trimming took off 3 bases at V and 4 bases at J, with 6 bases between the two ends. CDR3 coding DNA: TGTGCCAGCAGTTTCTTTGCCTATGGCTACACCTTC. It translates to CASSFFAYGYTF.

This clone has a count of ten or more. The CDR3 DNA reads TGTGCCAGCAGCTGGGGGGATGGGGACAATGAGCAGTTCTTC. It translates to CASSWGDGDNEQFF. This chain links TRBV7-7 with TRBJ2-1, with TRBD2 as a possible D gene (6 bases). CDR3 length: 14 residues. Germline V gene sequence: CDR1 SSHAT, CDR2 FNYEAQ (reference sequence). V lost 4 bases, J lost 5 bases, and 12 bases lay in between.